A single sample is the source of the 19 T cell receptor beta chains below, sequenced in a study of blood T cell repertoires in COVID-19. The data were produced by immunoSEQ multiplex PCR, yet TCRdb's version contains in-frame clones alone and is incomplete. The sample lists 110,000 to 150,000 clones; almost 85% were seen once. Sequencing was performed on PBMCs or T cells enriched from blood (not recorded which). Source of these receptors: a man aged 40-49 years with acute COVID-19.

The chain links TRBV6-5 to TRBJ2-7; 10 nucleotides align to TRBD1. V lost 4 bases and J lost 3; bases outside the gene matches: 3. The CDR3 is 14 amino acids. The germline V gene encodes CDR1 MNHEY and CDR2 SVGAGI. The CDR3 DNA follows: TGTGCCAGCAGTTTCGGACAGGGGGACTACGAGCAGTACTTC. It yields the protein CASSFGQGDYEQYF.

The chain links TRBV4-3 to TRBJ2-3, with 8 bases identical to TRBD2. There are 16 residues in the CDR3. Trimming at V came to 3 bases and at J to 3 bases, leaving 8 bases not matched to a gene. Germline CDR1 and CDR2: LGHNA and YSLEER. Here the CDR3 reads CASSHFLGGATDTQYF. The CDR3 region has the DNA TGCGCCAGCAGCCATTTCCTCGGGGGGGCGACAGATACGCAGTATTTT.

This sequence joins TRBV6-2 or TRBV6-3 and TRBJ1-2; D is ambiguous. Germline CDR1 MNHEY, CDR2 SVGEGT. V was shortened by 2 bases and J by 0 bases, with 7 bases between the two germline ends. The CDR3 runs to 14 residues. Here the CDR3 reads CASSYVSPNYGYTF. DNA of the CDR3: TGTGCCAGCAGTTACGTCAGTCCTAACTATGGCTACACCTTC.

The rearrangement uses TRBV6-5 and TRBJ1-3, with D tentatively TRBD1 (5 bases). Germline-derived CDR1 and CDR2 are MNHEY and SVGAGI. V was shortened by 8 bases and J by 0 bases, with 14 bases between the two germline ends. CDR3 length equals 15 residues. CDR3 DNA: TGTGCCAGCGTAAAAGGGGTGAACTCTGGAAACACCATATATTTT. This encodes CASVKGVNSGNTIYF.

The rearrangement links TRBV3-1 (or the pseudogene TRBV3-2) to TRBJ2-3; 8 bases are shared with TRBD2. This CDR3 has 15 residues. The germline V gene has CDR1 LGHDT and CDR2 YNNKEL (reference sequence). J was trimmed by 2 bases and V by 4 bases; bases with no gene match: 5. The CDR3 loop is CASSPERGLTDTQYF. CDR3 nucleotides: TGTGCCAGCAGCCCTGAGCGGGGGCTCACAGATACGCAGTATTTT.

V and J are TRBV5-4 and TRBJ2-5; D is perhaps TRBD1 (6 bases). CDR1 SGHNT and CDR2 YYREEE come from the germline V gene (reference sequence). V dropped 4 bases and J dropped 5 bases, with 18 bases sitting between them. CDR3 length: 15 residues. The CDR3 sequence: CASSPKQGNSETQYF. The CDR3, as DNA: TGTGCCAGCAGCCCGAAACAGGGTAATAGTGAGACCCAGTACTTC.

The chain employs TRBV29-1 and TRBJ2-1; 7 bases line up with TRBD1. Germline lookup yields CDR1 SQVTM and CDR2 ANQGSEA. The CDR3 runs to 12 residues. Trimming at V came to 3 bases and at J to 12 bases, leaving 8 bases not matched to a gene. CDR3 nucleotide sequence: TGCAGCGTTGAGGGACAGCGCCTTGTGCAGTTCTTC. This encodes CSVEGQRLVQFF.

The table lists this clone with a few counts. CDR3 bases: TGTGCCAGTAGTATACGGGGGAGAGGGGAAAAACTGTTTTTT. Its protein product is CASSIRGRGEKLFF. V usage is TRBV19 and J usage is TRBJ1-4; D perhaps matches TRBD1 (5 bases). The CDR3 consists of 14 residues. The germline gives CDR1 LNHDA, CDR2 SQIVND (reference sequence). V was pared by 2 bases and J by 8 bases, with 12 bases between.

Comment on this clone: The same CDR3 also results from other DNA sequences found in this sample. V and J are TRBV19 and TRBJ2-5; TRBD2 aligns across 7 bases. The CDR3 sequence is 14 residues long. The germline V gene encodes CDR1 LNHDA and CDR2 SQIVND (reference sequence). V shed 5 bases and J 2 bases; nucleotides not matched to a gene: 5. The CDR3 DNA reads as TGTGCCAGTAGTCCCCTGGGGGGGCAAGAGACCCAGTACTTC. It specifies CASSPLGGQETQYF.

The CDR3 sequence is CATSDRRGPSGGTSTDTQYF. DNA for the CDR3: TGTGCCACCAGTGATCGCAGGGGGCCTAGCGGGGGGACTAGCACAGATACGCAGTATTTT. The chain joins TRBV24-1 to TRBJ2-3, with 11 bases that match TRBD2. The CDR3 length is 20 residues. V lost 3 bases to trimming and J lost 0 bases; unmatched junction nucleotides: 13. CDR1 and CDR2 (germline): KGHDR, SFDVKD.

This rearrangement joins TRBV6-5 to TRBJ1-2, with D unresolved. Trimming shortened V by 0 bases and J by 8 bases, and 13 bases separated the two germline ends. CDR1 is MNHEY and CDR2 is SVGAGI in the germline V gene. CDR3 length: 14 residues. The CDR3 coding sequence is TGTGCCAGCAGTTACTCGCCGGGAGTCAGGGGCTACACCTTC. It yields the protein CASSYSPGVRGYTF.

The V and J genes are TRBV7-9 and TRBJ2-7, with TRBD1 identical over 8 bases. V lost 1 base, J lost 4 bases, and 6 bases stayed unmatched. Germline loops: CDR1 SEHNR, CDR2 FQNEAQ (reference sequence). This CDR3 contains 15 residues. In nucleotides, the CDR3 is TGTGCCAGCAGCTTAGGTCGGACAGGGACTTACGAGCAGTACTTC. The encoded protein is CASSLGRTGTYEQYF. Filled out from reference TRBV7-9 and TRBJ2-7, the complete variable domain reads DTGVSQNPRHKITKRGQNVTFRCDPISEHNRLYWYRQTLGQGPEFLTYFQNEAQLEKSRLLSDRFSAERPKGSFSTLEIQRTEQGDSAMYLCASSLGRTGTYEQYFGPGTRLTVT.

The chain carries TRBV4-3 and TRBJ1-2; D remains unclear. The CDR3 totals 16 residues. The V end was cut by 0 bases, the J end by 4 bases, with 15 bases between. In germline, CDR1 is LGHNA, CDR2 YSLEER. The CDR3 sequence: CASSQEAGGAVYGYTF. As DNA, the CDR3 is TGCGCCAGCAGCCAAGAGGCGGGAGGAGCCGTCTATGGCTACACCTTC.

The rearrangement links TRBV28 to TRBJ2-5; 10 nucleotides align to TRBD2. Losses at the gene ends were 3 bases for V and 2 bases for J; bases not matched to a gene: 6. Germline V CDR1 and CDR2: MDHEN, SYDVKM. The CDR3 is 16 residues long. CDR3 bases: TGTGCCAGCAGTTTCGGCCTGACTAGCGGGCAAGAGACCCAGTACTTC. This encodes CASSFGLTSGQETQYF.

V and J are TRBV25-1 and TRBJ1-4, with D maybe TRBD1 (5 bases). Per germline, CDR1 MGHDK and CDR2 SYGVNS. The V and J ends lost 3 bases and 3 bases respectively, with 14 bases between them. The CDR3 runs 16 residues. The CDR3 region is CASSDTGGSPNEKLFF. Written as DNA, the CDR3 is TGTGCCAGCAGTGATACCGGGGGAAGCCCTAATGAAAAACTGTTTTTT.

The chain recombines TRBV5-1 with TRBJ1-2; 10 bases map to TRBD1. Germline loops: CDR1 SGHRS, CDR2 YFSETQ. CDR3 length: 14 residues. V lost 4 bases, J lost 7 bases, and 7 bases stayed unmatched. DNA of the CDR3: TGCGCCAGCAGCCAAGACAGGGGGCGTAGTGGCTACACCTTC. As protein: CASSQDRGRSGYTF.

The chain uses TRBV24-1 and TRBJ2-1; 8 bases are shared with TRBD1. This CDR3 is built from 15 residues. Trimming removed 5 bases from V and 0 bases from J; junction bases left unmatched: 2. The germline gives CDR1 KGHDR, CDR2 SFDVKD. CDR3 nucleotides: TGTGCCACCAGTGTTACAGGGGGCTCCTACAATGAGCAGTTCTTC. This gives the protein CATSVTGGSYNEQFF.

V usage is TRBV29-1 and J usage is TRBJ1-2; D is possibly TRBD1 (5 bases). CDR3 length: 11 residues. Germline V gene lookup returns CDR1 SQVTM and CDR2 ANQGSEA. V was cut by 6 bases and J by 7 bases, with 12 bases left in between. The CDR3 is CSVFSGLGYTF. Here the CDR3 DNA reads TGCAGCGTCTTCTCAGGGCTTGGCTACACCTTC.

J is TRBJ2-3 and V is TRBV24-1, with 9 bases matching TRBD1. V lost 3 bases and J lost 6; bases outside the gene matches: 3. The CDR3 is made up of 14 amino acids. Germline loops: CDR1 KGHDR, CDR2 SFDVKD. The CDR3 spells CATSDKTGGDTQYF. The CDR3 region has the DNA TGTGCCACCAGTGATAAGACAGGGGGGGATACGCAGTATTTT.